This T cell receptor beta chain is drawn from a study of blood T cell repertoires in COVID-19. The overall study: The origin of the acute and convalescent COVID-19 samples was the United States, Italy and Spain. PBMCs, B-cell-depleted T cells, or T cells were the source of the cDNA or gDNA that made up the material.

As handled by the study authors: Estimation of nucleated cell counts relied on the amplification of reference gene primers. The method was immunoSEQ multiplex PCR; TCRdb's version includes in-frame clones alone and lacks a portion of them. The V and J calls and clone size were taken over from that table, and D and trimming were inferred from the DNA. The sample has approximately 300,000 clones; 89% are singletons. The sequenced material came from peripheral blood. This TCR was sampled from a man aged 18-30 years who had recovered from COVID-19.

The CDR3 loop reads CASSSPVDYGYTF. For the CDR3, the DNA is TGTGCCAGCAGCTCCCCCGTAGACTATGGCTACACCTTC. This sequence joins TRBV9 and TRBJ1-2; D is ambiguous. V was trimmed by 4 bases and J by 3 bases, leaving 10 bases between them. Germline CDR1 reads SGDLS; CDR2 reads YYNGEE. The CDR3 covers 13 residues.